The rows below give T cell receptor beta chains drawn from one sample of a study of glioma-infiltrating T cells after dendritic cell vaccination. Using immunoSEQ multiplex PCR, the repertoire was profiled, and TCRdb retains in-frame clones only, with some absent. This table holds about 73,000 clones, about 80% found once. The sequencing used blood, collected before dendritic cell vaccination. The origin of the receptors is a human donor with glioblastoma. The CDR3 runs from the conserved cysteine through the conserved F or W. Each record gives: CDR3 length, V gene, J gene, D gene, clone size, CDR3 protein, CDR3 DNA. D genes are given only for firm matches. Clone size is shown for a subset of rows, as once, few, many or a class of expanded clone.

13	TRBV19	TRBJ2-4	TRBD1	-	CASSTRDRNIQYF	TGTGCCAGTAGTACCCGGGACAGGAACATTCAGTACTTC
14	TRBV9	TRBJ2-5	TRBD2	-	CASSGLWGGETQYF	TGTGCCAGCAGCGGTTTGTGGGGGGGAGAGACCCAGTACTTC
13	TRBV6-5	TRBJ2-5	-	-	CASSYARQETQYF	TGTGCCAGCAGTTACGCCAGGCAAGAGACCCAGTACTTC
18	TRBV4-1	TRBJ2-5	TRBD2	-	CASSPLMLAGGPWETQYF	TGCGCCAGCAGCCCGTTGATGTTAGCGGGGGGGCCTTGGGAGACCCAGTACTTC
15	TRBV5-4	TRBJ1-2	TRBD1	-	CASSRPGQGAFGYTF	TGTGCCAGCAGCCGTCCGGGACAGGGGGCTTTTGGCTACACCTTC
14	TRBV14	TRBJ2-1	-	-	CASSQREPGGEQFF	TGTGCCAGCAGCCAGAGGGAGCCGGGTGGTGAGCAGTTCTTC
14	TRBV7-3	TRBJ2-2	-	once	CASRSREAAGELFF	TGTGCCAGCAGGTCGCGCGAGGCGGCCGGGGAGCTGTTTTTT
15	TRBV5-1	TRBJ2-1	TRBD2	-	CASSEAGGPANEQFF	TGCGCCAGCAGTGAGGCGGGAGGGCCTGCCAATGAGCAGTTCTTC
16	TRBV2	TRBJ2-1	-	-	CASSELPDSLSNEQFF	TGTGCCAGCAGTGAGCTACCGGACAGCCTTTCCAATGAGCAGTTCTTC
18	TRBV5-1	TRBJ2-5	TRBD1	-	CASGSLTGGAGLQETQYF	TGCGCCAGCGGAAGCCTCACAGGGGGCGCCGGGCTACAAGAGACCCAGTACTTC
13	TRBV11-2	TRBJ1-2	-	-	CASSLELPYGYTF	TGTGCCAGCAGCTTAGAACTGCCCTATGGCTACACCTTC
17	TRBV7-3	TRBJ2-2	TRBD2	-	CASSLSRAGAGTGELFF	TGTGCCAGCAGCTTAAGTCGGGCGGGAGCGGGCACCGGGGAGCTGTTTTTT
14	TRBV18	TRBJ1-2	-	-	CASSSDSTNYGYTF	TGTGCCAGCTCATCCGACTCGACTAACTATGGCTACACCTTC
17	TRBV9	TRBJ2-2	TRBD2	-	CASSASGPGLGSGELFF	TGTGCCAGCAGCGCCTCGGGACCGGGACTAGGGTCCGGGGAGCTGTTTTTT
17	TRBV5-4	TRBJ2-6	TRBD1	-	CASSFGQGSSGANVLTF	TGTGCCAGCAGCTTCGGACAGGGGAGCTCTGGGGCCAACGTCCTGACTTTC
15	TRBV5-1	TRBJ2-3	-	-	CASSFSTSRSDTQYF	TGCGCCAGCAGCTTTTCGACTAGTCGGTCAGATACGCAGTATTTT
13	TRBV30	TRBJ1-3	TRBD1	-	CAWSRGSGNTIYF	TGTGCCTGGAGCAGGGGGTCAGGAAACACCATATATTTT
13	TRBV25-1	TRBJ1-4	-	-	CASSEYPNEKLFF	TGTGCCAGCAGTGAATACCCGAATGAAAAACTGTTTTTT
15	TRBV5-1	TRBJ1-4	-	-	CASSFRDATNEKLFF	TGCGCCAGCAGCTTCCGGGATGCAACTAATGAAAAACTGTTTTTT
15	TRBV9	TRBJ2-5	-	-	CASSVQDRTWETQYF	TGTGCCAGCAGCGTACAAGACAGGACCTGGGAGACCCAGTACTTC
15	TRBV19	TRBJ2-3	-	-	CASKPGGVFTDTQYF	TGTGCCAGCAAACCCGGCGGGGTTTTCACAGATACGCAGTATTTT
12	TRBV5-1	TRBJ1-2	-	-	CASSLGEYGYTF	TGCGCCAGCAGCTTGGGAGAATATGGCTACACCTTC
15	TRBV7-3	TRBJ1-2	TRBD1	-	CASSPGQGPSYGYTF	TGTGCCAGCAGCCCAGGACAGGGACCCTCATATGGCTACACCTTC
17	TRBV27	TRBJ2-3	TRBD2	-	CASSDRQPGLAIDTQYF	TGTGCCAGCAGTGACCGCCAACCGGGACTAGCAATAGATACGCAGTATTTT
15	TRBV6-1	TRBJ2-2	TRBD2	-	CASSAGLVNTGELFF	TGTGCCAGCAGCGCGGGACTAGTCAACACCGGGGAGCTGTTTTTT
11	TRBV20-1	TRBJ1-1	-	-	CSVRGNTEAFF	TGCAGTGTTCGAGGAAACACTGAAGCTTTCTTT